These 2 T cell receptor beta chains share one sample of origin, sequenced in a study of early T cells in non-severe SARS-CoV-2 infection. Using its own MiXCR run on the 5' RACE reads, TCRdb lists one record per CDR3 protein. The sample has approximately 60,000 distinct CDR3 sequences, around 12% seen once; the top ten hold under 1.5%. Sequenced: whole blood. The receptors stem from an adult who was a healthcare worker with PCR-confirmed SARS-CoV-2 infection or an uninfected control (not recorded which).

The chain couples TRBV5-4 to TRBJ2-3, with a weak D call TRBD2 (5 bases). This CDR3 contains 16 residues. The germline V and J ends were trimmed by 2 bases and 0 bases, with 13 bases remaining between them. Germline V lookup: CDR1 SGHNT, CDR2 YYREEE (reference sequence). CDR3 sequence reads: CASSLAVTPSTDTQYF. The CDR3 coding sequence is TGTGCCAGCAGCTTAGCGGTGACGCCTAGCACAGATACGCAGTATTTT.

The table lists this clonotype with many counts. V usage is TRBV10-2 and J usage is TRBJ2-2; the D is unclear. The CDR3 contains 11 residues. CDR1 WSHSY and CDR2 SAAADI come from the germline V gene. The V and J ends lost 3 bases and 6 bases respectively, with 2 bases between them. The CDR3 coding sequence is TGCGCCAGCAGTGACCCCGGGGAGCTGTTTTTT. As protein: CASSDPGELFF.